These 19 T cell receptor beta chains came from one sample sequenced in a study of T cells in Graves' hyperthyroidism and ophthalmopathy. RNA transcripts were the template for amplifying TCR beta CDR3 regions. First-round RT-PCR of the TCR CDR3 relied on the HTBI primer set. TCRdb independently ran MiXCR on the multiplex PCR reads; one entry per CDR3 protein. Of around 620,000 distinct CDR3 sequences in the sample, about 14% were seen once. Sequencing input: blood. Receptor source: a woman between 18 and 29 years old with Graves' ophthalmopathy.

A few counts support this clonotype. V usage is TRBV6-1 and J usage is TRBJ1-3; the D gene is possibly TRBD1 (5 bases). The CDR3 consists of 16 residues. Germline V CDR1 and CDR2: MNHNS, SASEGT. The V gene lost 7 bases and the J gene lost 0 bases, with 16 bases spanning the gap. The CDR3 DNA reads as TGTGCCAGCATTGGGGGGGTCCCCCTCTCTGGAAACACCATATATTTT. The encoded protein is CASIGGVPLSGNTIYF.

At least ten counts were recorded for this clonotype. CDR3 protein: CASSFIWGGASGRAEQFF. The CDR3 DNA follows: TGTGCCAGCAGCTTTATATGGGGAGGGGCTAGCGGGAGGGCCGAGCAGTTCTTC. The chain links TRBV7-2 to TRBJ2-1; 12 bases are shared with TRBD2. This CDR3 contains 18 residues. Germline CDR1 and CDR2: SGHTA and FQGNSA. V gave up 3 bases and J gave up 10 bases; unmatched junction bases: 16.

This chain uses TRBV20-1 with TRBJ2-3; 11 nucleotides match TRBD2. Germline CDR1 and CDR2: DFQATT and SNEGSKA (reference sequence). This CDR3 region has 17 residues. Unmatched junction bases numbered 12, after V lost 6 bases and J lost 1 base. DNA for the CDR3: TGCAGTGCACACTCCGGGACTAGCGGAGCCCGCACAGATACGCAGTATTTT. Translation: CSAHSGTSGARTDTQYF.

V gene TRBV7-3 combines with J gene TRBJ1-5, with TRBD1 identical over 9 bases. V lost 5 bases to trimming and J lost 6 bases; unmatched junction nucleotides: 14. CDR1 SGHTA and CDR2 FQGTGA come from the germline V gene. CDR3 length: 17 residues. The CDR3 bases are TGTGCCAGCAGCCCGGGACAGGGTGGATTTTCCTCTCAGCCCCAGCATTTT. Protein: CASSPGQGGFSSQPQHF. The full variable domain, rest sourced from reference TRBV7-3 and TRBJ1-5, is GAGVSQTPSNKVTEKGKYVELRCDPISGHTALYWYRQSLGQGPEFLIYFQGTGAADDSGLPNDRFFAVRPEGSVSTLKIQRTERGDSAVYLCASSPGQGGFSSQPQHFGDGTRLSIL.

This clonotype was recorded at least ten times. CDR3 nucleotide sequence: TGTGCCAGCAGAGCGGGACGCCCCACAGATACGCAGTATTTT. Translation: CASRAGRPTDTQYF. V usage is TRBV11-3 and J usage is TRBJ2-3, with TRBD2 matching 7 bases. The CDR3 runs to 14 residues. Germline CDR1 SGHNT, CDR2 YENEEA. V shed 6 bases, J shed 2 bases, and the junction held 5 bases outside the gene matches.

In this sample, this clonotype turned up many times. J is TRBJ2-1 and V is TRBV28; D is perhaps TRBD1 or TRBD2 (6 bases each). V lost 7 bases and J lost 5, with 18 bases in between. The CDR3 extends over 15 amino acids. The germline gives CDR1 MDHEN, CDR2 SYDVKM. The CDR3 here is CASITWGADHNEQFF. The CDR3 DNA reads TGTGCCAGCATAACATGGGGGGCCGACCACAATGAGCAGTTCTTC.

Concerning this clonotype itself: With a much larger clone just one base away, this may be a read error. V and J are TRBV30 and TRBJ2-3; possibly TRBD2 for D (6 bases). This CDR3 spans 16 amino acids. The germline V gene encodes CDR1 GTSNPN and CDR2 SVGIG (reference sequence). The DNA for the CDR3 is TGTGCCTGGAGCCTAGGGGCGGGAAGGTCGGTCGATACGCGGTATTTT. Translated, it gives CAWSLGAGRSVDTRYF.

The CDR3 region is CASSYGQGAPEQYF. The CDR3 DNA reads as TGTGCCAGCAGTTACGGGCAGGGGGCGCCTGAGCAGTACTTC. The chain couples TRBV6-2 or TRBV6-3 to TRBJ2-7; 8 bases map to TRBD1. After removal of 2 bases from V and 7 bases from J, the junction contained 7 bases not matched to a gene. The CDR3 consists of 14 residues. Germline V gene sequence: CDR1 MNHEY, CDR2 SVGEGT.

Ten or more counts support this clonotype. This rearrangement joins TRBV12-5 to TRBJ2-3, with 7 bases matching TRBD1. Per germline, CDR1 LGHNT and CDR2 FRNRAP. The trim removed 6 bases at V and 0 bases at J, leaving 6 bases unmatched. The CDR3 is 15 residues long. In nucleotides, the CDR3 is TGTGCTAGTGGCCCCTGGACAGGAAGCACAGATACGCAGTATTTT. As protein: CASGPWTGSTDTQYF.

This clonotype has ten or more counts. This sequence joins TRBV13 and TRBJ2-7; 8 bases line up with TRBD2. Per germline, CDR1 PRHDT and CDR2 FYEKMQ (reference sequence). V gave up 6 bases and J gave up 1 base; unmatched junction bases: 17. The CDR3 totals 18 residues. As DNA, the CDR3 is TGTGCCAGCAGTTATCTACCGGGACTAGGAAGCACTTCCTACGAGCAGTACTTC. This gives the protein CASSYLPGLGSTSYEQYF.

At least ten counts were recorded for this clonotype. This chain connects TRBV12-3 or TRBV12-4 to TRBJ2-1; maybe TRBD1 (6 bases). Trimming shortened V by 3 bases and J by 6 bases, and 12 bases separated the two germline ends. The CDR3 runs 14 residues. CDR3 region: CASSFGTPINEQFF. As DNA, the CDR3 is TGTGCCAGCAGTTTCGGGACACCTATCAATGAGCAGTTCTTC.

There are many counts of this clonotype. The CDR3 DNA sequence: TGTGCCAGCAGCTGGGCCCCAGAGACCCAGTACTTC. Its translation: CASSWAPETQYF. J is TRBJ2-5 and V is TRBV7-8; D is undetermined. The V gene's germline CDR1 is SGHVS and CDR2 FQNEAQ. This CDR3 has 12 amino acids. Trimming left V 4 bases short and J 4 bases short, with 7 bases between.

The rearrangement joins TRBV5-4 to TRBJ1-1; 7 bases are a match to TRBD1. This CDR3 spans 14 amino acids. The ends lost 0 bases at V and 6 bases at J; junction bases unmatched: 5. Germline CDR1 SGHNT, CDR2 YYREEE (reference sequence). In DNA form, the CDR3 reads TGTGCCAGCAGCTTGGTAACAGGGGCCTCTGAAGCTTTCTTT. It translates to CASSLVTGASEAFF.

At least ten counts were recorded for this clonotype. V gene TRBV9 combines with J gene TRBJ1-5; D is undetermined. V was pared by 5 bases and J by 9 bases, with 15 bases between. The CDR3 loop spans 13 amino acids. Germline-derived CDR1 and CDR2 are SGDLS and YYNGEE. The CDR3 region is CASSWSGRAPQHF. As DNA, the CDR3 is TGTGCCAGCAGTTGGTCGGGGAGGGCGCCCCAGCATTTT.

This clonotype was observed at least ten times. The gene calls are TRBV20-1 and TRBJ2-3; TRBD2 matches 9 bases. V lost 6 bases, J lost 0 bases, and 4 bases stayed unmatched. The CDR3 extends over 14 amino acids. CDR1 DFQATT and CDR2 SNEGSKA come from the germline V gene (reference sequence). CDR3 bases: TGCAGTGCCGAGGGACTAGCTAGCACAGATACGCAGTATTTT. This codes for CSAEGLASTDTQYF.

This clonotype was recorded at least ten times. The chain uses TRBV12-3 or TRBV12-4 and TRBJ2-5, with 7 bases fitting TRBD1. V dropped 5 bases and J dropped 3; count of bases not matched to a gene: 6. The CDR3 is 14 amino acids. The CDR3 region has the DNA TGTGCCAGCAGTCTAATCGACAGGGAAGAGACCCAGTACTTC. Protein sequence: CASSLIDREETQYF.

This clonotype came up a few times. The chain recombines TRBV4-1 with TRBJ2-1; D is uncertain. The CDR3 length is 15 residues. From germline, CDR1 is MGHRA and CDR2 YSYEKL. V was pared by 1 base and J by 5 bases, with 12 bases between. The CDR3 is CASSQGFGPHNEQFF. In DNA, the CDR3 is TGCGCCAGCAGCCAAGGCTTTGGACCCCACAATGAGCAGTTCTTC.

This clonotype has a count of ten or more. The chain joins TRBV7-9 to TRBJ2-4; maybe TRBD2 (5 bases). The germline gives CDR1 SEHNR, CDR2 FQNEAQ (reference sequence). The CDR3 has 16 residues. V dropped 5 bases and J dropped 2 bases, with 16 bases sitting between them. The CDR3 sequence: CASSPDGGLSKNIQYF. Written as DNA, the CDR3 is TGTGCCAGCAGCCCCGACGGAGGCTTGTCCAAAAACATTCAGTACTTC. Drawing the rest from reference TRBV7-9 and TRBJ2-4, the complete variable domain is DTGVSQNPRHKITKRGQNVTFRCDPISEHNRLYWYRQTLGQGPEFLTYFQNEAQLEKSRLLSDRFSAERPKGSFSTLEIQRTEQGDSAMYLCASSPDGGLSKNIQYFGAGTRLSVL.

The chain is built from TRBV20-1 and TRBJ2-3, with 16 bases matching TRBD2. The germline gives CDR1 DFQATT, CDR2 SNEGSKA (reference sequence). The CDR3 is made up of 19 amino acids. V shed 3 bases and J 2 bases; nucleotides not matched to a gene: 11. The CDR3 DNA reads as TGCAGTGCTAGTACGGAAACCGGGACTAGCGGGAGGGACACAGATACGCAGTATTTT. Amino acids: CSASTETGTSGRDTDTQYF.